A single sample gave rise to the 10 T cell receptor beta chains below, sequenced in a study of cytomegalovirus exposure and HLA in healthy donors. The PCR had 60 Vbeta and 13 Jbeta primers. Assay used: immunoSEQ multiplex PCR; TCRdb lists only in-frame clones, some missing. The table includes some 120,000 clones, 80% detected once. Material for sequencing was PBMCs. These receptors were collected from a middle-aged man in good health and CMV-seronegative.

V is TRBV18 and J is TRBJ1-5, with unresolved D. This CDR3 has 13 amino acids. The V and J ends lost 3 bases and 5 bases respectively, with 8 bases between them. CDR1 and CDR2 from the germline V gene are KGHSH and LQKENI. This CDR3 reads CASSPTLDQPQHF. The CDR3, as DNA: TGTGCCAGCTCACCGACTCTTGATCAGCCCCAGCATTTT.

This chain uses TRBV27 with TRBJ2-7; D might be TRBD1 (6 bases). This CDR3 comprises 13 residues. Trimming stripped 3 bases from V and 12 bases from J, with 18 bases between. Germline CDR1 and CDR2: MNHEY and SMNVEV (reference sequence). As DNA, the CDR3 is TGTGCCAGCAGTTTCCTCGACAGGCCCACCTGGTACTTC. This sequence encodes CASSFLDRPTWYF.

The V gene is TRBV2, the J gene TRBJ2-1, with D possibly matching TRBD1 (7 bases). This CDR3 is built from 13 residues. Trimming cost V 8 bases and J 6 bases, with 14 bases left between them. Germline loops: CDR1 SNHLY, CDR2 FYNNEI. CDR3 nucleotides: TGTGCCAGCGCGGAGGGGGCGCTCAATGAGCAGTTCTTC. Translating it yields CASAEGALNEQFF.

The chain recombines TRBV7-2 with TRBJ2-1; D may be TRBD2 (5 bases). CDR1 is SGHTA and CDR2 is FQGNSA in the germline V gene. V was trimmed by 0 bases and J by 6 bases, leaving 9 bases between them. The CDR3 is 14 residues long. CDR3 DNA sequence: TGTGCCAGCAGCTTAGCATCGGGAATCAATGAGCAGTTCTTC. This encodes CASSLASGINEQFF.

V usage is TRBV5-1 and J usage is TRBJ2-7, with D perhaps matching TRBD1 (6 bases). From germline, CDR1 is SGHRS and CDR2 YFSETQ. V was cut by 4 bases and J by 2 bases, with 13 bases left in between. The CDR3 covers 14 residues. The CDR3 protein is CASSHKDRTYEQYF. DNA for the CDR3: TGCGCCAGCAGCCATAAGGACAGAACCTACGAGCAGTACTTC.

The chain uses TRBV6-1 and TRBJ2-7; 10 bases line up with TRBD1. The CDR3 length is 15 residues. The trim removed 4 bases at V and 2 bases at J, leaving 5 bases unmatched. The germline gives CDR1 MNHNS, CDR2 SASEGT. The CDR3 nucleotides are TGTGCCAGCAGTGCTCCGGGACAGGGGACCTACGAGCAGTACTTC. Translation gives CASSAPGQGTYEQYF.

V and J are TRBV6-4 and TRBJ1-2; D call uncertain. The germline V gene has CDR1 MRHNA and CDR2 SNTAGT. This CDR3 has 12 residues. The ends were cut back, 2 bases at V and 5 bases at J, with 6 bases in the middle. The CDR3: CASSDGWYGYTF. The CDR3 nucleotides read TGTGCCAGCAGTGACGGCTGGTATGGCTACACCTTC.

CDR3 amino acids: CASSVDPSGTDTQYF. Written as DNA, the CDR3 is TGTGCCAGCAGCGTAGATCCCAGCGGCACAGATACGCAGTATTTT. The chain uses TRBV9 and TRBJ2-3; D unresolved. Germline V gene data show CDR1 as SGDLS and CDR2 as YYNGEE. V lost 0 bases and J lost 1, with 9 bases in between. CDR3 length: 15 amino acids.

The genes are TRBV5-4 and TRBJ2-5; D not resolved. The CDR3 consists of 15 residues. Looked up from germline, CDR1 is SGHNT and CDR2 is YYREEE (reference sequence). V lost 1 base, J lost 3 bases, and 13 bases lay in between. The CDR3 DNA reads as TGTGCCAGCAGCTTGTTCGATCTGGGCGAAGAGACCCAGTACTTC. The encoded protein is CASSLFDLGEETQYF.

This chain joins TRBV30 and TRBJ2-1, with D maybe TRBD1 (6 bases). Germline V CDR1 and CDR2: GTSNPN, SVGIG (reference sequence). The CDR3 totals 17 residues. Trimming took off 2 bases at V and 5 bases at J, with 22 bases between the two ends. As DNA, the CDR3 is TGTGCCTGGAGTACAGGGCGTACTCCGAAGCCTAACAATGAGCAGTTCTTC. Translated: CAWSTGRTPKPNNEQFF.